Below, 6 T cell receptor beta chains from the same sample are listed, as sequenced in a study of blood T cell repertoires in COVID-19. Profiling relied on immunoSEQ multiplex PCR, and the TCRdb table lists in-frame clones only, not all of them. In the table there are about 330,000 clones, more than 75% of which are singletons. Sequences were obtained from PBMCs or T cells enriched from blood (not recorded which). Every receptor here comes from a woman aged 25 to 39 who had recovered from COVID-19.

This rearrangement joins TRBV19 to TRBJ1-2, with TRBD1 as a possible D gene (6 bases). V lost 2 bases and J lost 1, with 8 bases in between. The V gene's germline CDR1 is LNHDA and CDR2 SQIVND (reference sequence). The CDR3 has 14 residues. CDR3 residues: CASSIPRGNYGYTF. CDR3 DNA: TGTGCCAGTAGTATACCCAGGGGTAACTATGGCTACACCTTC.

The chain has TRBV7-8 and TRBJ2-5; D may be TRBD2 (5 bases). The CDR3 runs 14 residues. V was cut by 2 bases and J by 7 bases, with 14 bases left in between. Germline lookup yields CDR1 SGHVS and CDR2 FQNEAQ. The CDR3 reads CASSLTWRVGTQYF. The CDR3 nucleotides read TGTGCCAGCAGCTTAACTTGGCGGGTCGGGACCCAGTACTTC.

The chain recombines TRBV3-1 (or the pseudogene TRBV3-2) with TRBJ1-1; a weak D match, TRBD1 (5 bases). The CDR3 extends over 14 amino acids. V was clipped by 3 bases and J by 4 bases, with 12 bases between them. Germline lookup yields CDR1 LGHDT and CDR2 YNNKEL (reference sequence). The CDR3 nucleotides are TGTGCCAGCAGCCAGGAGGGGATCCGCACTGAAGCTTTCTTT. Translated: CASSQEGIRTEAFF.

The V gene is TRBV28, the J gene TRBJ2-5; weak D call: TRBD2 (7 bases). Germline CDR1 MDHEN, CDR2 SYDVKM. V lost 7 bases to trimming and J lost 5 bases, with 14 bases between them. The CDR3 loop spans 13 amino acids. This CDR3 is CASTLRGPETQYF. The CDR3 bases are TGTGCCAGCACTTTGCGGGGGCCGGAGACCCAGTACTTC.

This clone appeared a few times. The rearrangement links TRBV29-1 to TRBJ1-1, with 8 bases matching TRBD1. Germline loops: CDR1 SQVTM, CDR2 ANQGSEA. CDR3 length equals 13 residues. After removal of 4 bases from V and 0 bases from J, the junction contained 1 base not matched to a gene. CDR3 bases: TGCAGCGTTGGGGACAGGTTGAACACTGAAGCTTTCTTT. It specifies CSVGDRLNTEAFF.

The CDR3 bases are TGTGCCAGCAGCTCGGGGGGGCTTATAAACAATGAGCAGTTCTTC. Translation gives CASSSGGLINNEQFF. J is TRBJ2-1 and V is TRBV9; 8 nucleotides line up with TRBD2. The CDR3 contains 15 residues. Germline V gives CDR1 SGDLS, CDR2 YYNGEE. V lost 4 bases and J lost 5; bases outside the gene matches: 8.